The clone carrying this TCR beta chain appeared a few times. Its antigen is still unknown. This entry comes from a study of shared clonotypes between healthy human individuals. Study conclusions and caveats: Four donors shared around 5.1% of their naive CD4 clonotypes. Limited genetic and exposure-history diversity came from having few donors. A reduction in generation probabilities was seen for non-shared clonotypes relative to those shared by all four donors.

Germline CDR1 LGHNT, CDR2 FRNRAP. Trimming removed 9 bases at V and 5 bases at J, with 17 bases between. The CDR3 runs 13 residues. Some clones are missing from TCRdb's copy, which holds only in-frame ones; the method was immunoSEQ multiplex PCR. The table records about 1 million clones, more than 65% of them present only once. The clonotype originates from a man between 18 and 35 years old in good health. The sequenced sample consisted of memory CD4+ T cells sorted from blood. Regarding subset: CD45RA-negative fraction. V is TRBV12-5 and J is TRBJ2-7; unclear D gene. CDR3 residues: CASSILSTNEQYF. The CDR3 bases are TGTGCTAGCTCCATTTTATCCACCAACGAGCAGTACTTC. The entire variable domain, with the rest obtained from reference TRBV12-5 and TRBJ2-7, is as follows: DARVTQTPRHKVTEMGQEVTMRCQPILGHNTVFWYRQTMMQGLELLAYFRNRAPLDDSGMPKDRFSAEMPDATLATLKIQPSEPRDSAVYFCASSILSTNEQYFGPGTRLTVT.